Ten or more counts support the clone carrying this T cell receptor (beta chain). The antigen is unknown. Germline-derived CDR1 and CDR2 are LGHNA and YNFKEQ. The V segment lost 3 bases and the J segment 2 bases; nucleotides outside the gene matches: 3. The CDR3 is 15 residues long. As to time point: newly diagnosed GD, antithyroid drugs for less than 3 months. PBMC RNA was the source of the TCR library. A blood draw put around 9 milliliters of peripheral blood into EDTA tubes. This sample is drawn from a study of regulatory T cells in long-lasting Graves disease. Findings and caveats of the study: Only a small sample size was used, which may have cut accuracy.

Arm-PCR of CDR3 regions and iRepertoire HTBI primers were used to build TCR beta libraries. MiXCR was run by TCRdb on the multiplex PCR reads, yielding one entry per CDR3 protein. The sample lists about 430,000 distinct CDR3 sequences; 14% to 15% were seen once. In addition, the sample was reused for a study of T cells in Graves' hyperthyroidism and ophthalmopathy. That paper states: Most thyroid clonotypes with frequency above 0.001 were detected in blood.

The sample consisted of peripheral blood mononuclear cells (PBMCs), taken at new diagnosis, from a patient treated with antithyroid drugs. The receptor was derived from a woman aged 40 to 50 with Graves disease. V and J are TRBV4-2 and TRBJ1-1; 10 bases align to TRBD1. Written as DNA, the CDR3 is TGTGCCAGCAGCCACCGGGACAGGGGAAACACTGAAGCTTTCTTT. This gives the protein CASSHRDRGNTEAFF.